One and the same sample provided the 2 T cell receptor beta chains below, sequenced in a study of shared T cell receptors in the human thymus. Sequenced by immunoSEQ multiplex PCR; TCRdb stores in-frame clones only, minus some. The top ten hold roughly 0.0086% of the sample, which has some 660,000 clones, about 87% seen once. These same data were also listed under a study on human thymus T cells.

Source material: thymocytes. The source of these receptors is a boy younger than two with a congenital heart defect.

The chain employs TRBV7-9 and TRBJ1-2; 8 nucleotides match TRBD1. Trimming removed 2 bases from V and 2 bases from J; junction bases left unmatched: 10. The CDR3 runs 17 residues. Germline lookup yields CDR1 SEHNR and CDR2 FQNEAQ (reference sequence). The CDR3 nucleotides read TGTGCCAGCAGCTTAAGTGAGGACAGGGCTCCAAACTATGGCTACACCTTC. Its translation: CASSLSEDRAPNYGYTF.

This sequence joins TRBV30 and TRBJ1-1; maybe TRBD1 (6 bases). The CDR3 covers 12 residues. Germline loops: CDR1 GTSNPN, CDR2 SVGIG (reference sequence). CDR3 sequence: CVSGQLSTEAFF. The CDR3 nucleotides read TGTGTGTCAGGACAGCTAAGCACTGAAGCTTTCTTT.